A single sample gave rise to the 13 T cell receptor beta chains below, sequenced in a study of beta chain features in type 1 diabetes. Expressed TCRB transcripts were sequenced because the isolated RNA had all been reverse transcribed beforehand. Sequenced by immunoSEQ multiplex PCR; TCRdb stores in-frame clones only, minus some. The sample has approximately 380,000 clones; about 15% are singletons. Specimen: naive CD4+ T cells from blood. The source is a woman aged 18-29 years in good health.

In this sample, this clone turned up a few times. The identical CDR3 is also encoded by other nucleotide sequences in the sample. This chain links TRBV20-1 with TRBJ2-1; D may be TRBD2 (6 bases). This CDR3 region has 10 residues. V lost 6 bases and J lost 8, with 8 bases in between. Germline V gene sequence: CDR1 DFQATT, CDR2 SNEGSKA (reference sequence). The DNA of the CDR3 is TGCAGTGCGGAGCGGGATGAGCAGTTCTTC. It encodes CSAERDEQFF.

The rearrangement links TRBV5-1 to TRBJ2-2; TRBD1 agrees at 11 bases. Germline V lookup: CDR1 SGHRS, CDR2 YFSETQ. The CDR3 runs 18 residues. The V gene end was trimmed by 4 bases and the J gene end by 6 bases; junction bases not matched to a gene: 14. For the CDR3, the DNA is TGCGCCAGCAGCGGTGGGACAGGGGGAACATCTATCGCCGGGGAGCTGTTTTTT. This sequence encodes CASSGGTGGTSIAGELFF.

The V gene is TRBV7-2, the J gene TRBJ2-2; D perhaps matches TRBD1 (6 bases). The CDR3 is made up of 16 amino acids. The V end lost 0 bases, the J end lost 6 bases, and 14 bases lay between the germline ends. CDR1 and CDR2 (germline): SGHTA, FQGNSA. CDR3 loop: CASSLARAGVAGELFF. The CDR3 nucleotides read TGTGCCAGCAGCTTAGCTAGAGCAGGGGTGGCCGGGGAGCTGTTTTTT.

The J gene is TRBJ2-1, the V gene TRBV7-6; maybe TRBD2 (5 bases). From germline, CDR1 is SGHVS and CDR2 FNYEAQ. CDR3 length equals 13 residues. The ends were cut back, 1 base at V and 7 bases at J, with 8 bases in the middle. CDR3 coding DNA: TGTGCCAGCAGCTTAGGTGGGGAGAATGAGCAGTTCTTC. Its protein product is CASSLGGENEQFF.

A few counts support this clone. The gene calls are TRBV5-1 and TRBJ2-5, with 9 bases that match TRBD1. The CDR3 sequence is 13 residues long. Germline V gives CDR1 SGHRS, CDR2 YFSETQ. The V and J ends lost 4 bases and 4 bases, in that order; junction bases with no gene match: 2. For the CDR3, the DNA is TGCGCCAGCAGCAAGGGACAGGGAGAGACCCAGTACTTC. Its translation is CASSKGQGETQYF. The full variable domain, completed using reference TRBV5-1 and TRBJ2-5, is KAGVTQTPRYLIKTRGQQVTLSCSPISGHRSVSWYQQTPGQGLQFLFEYFSETQRNKGNFPGRFSGRQFSNSRSEMNVSTLELGDSALYLCASSKGQGETQYFGPGTRLLVL.

In this sample, this clone turned up a few times. This chain uses TRBV5-1 with TRBJ1-3; D call uncertain. Trimming took 0 bases from V and 0 from J, leaving 7 bases between them. Germline V gives CDR1 SGHRS, CDR2 YFSETQ. This CDR3 has 15 amino acids. CDR3 protein: CASSLDRYSGNTIYF. CDR3 DNA sequence: TGCGCCAGCAGCTTGGACCGCTACTCTGGAAACACCATATATTTT.

The rearrangement links TRBV7-9 to TRBJ2-5, with D possibly being TRBD2 (5 bases). The germline V and J ends were trimmed by 1 base and 5 bases, with 11 bases remaining between them. This CDR3 is 14 amino acids long. CDR1 is SEHNR and CDR2 is FQNEAQ in the germline V gene (reference sequence). The CDR3 coding sequence is TGTGCCAGCAGCTTAGATGGAGGTTGGGAGACCCAGTACTTC. It specifies CASSLDGGWETQYF.

This clone has more than one count but fewer than ten. The CDR3 DNA sequence: TGTGCCTGGGGATACAGCTCTGGGGCCAACGTCCTGACTTTC. It specifies CAWGYSSGANVLTF. The chain carries TRBV30 and TRBJ2-6; the D is unclear. Germline values: CDR1 GTSNPN, CDR2 SVGIG (reference sequence). V gave up 5 bases and J gave up 0 bases, with 8 bases separating them. The CDR3 length is 14 residues. The full variable domain, rest sourced from reference TRBV30 and TRBJ2-6, is SQTIHQWPATLVQPVGSPLSLECTVEGTSNPNLYWYRQAAGRGLQLLFYSVGIGQISSEVPQNLSASRPQDRQFILSSKKLLLSDSGFYLCAWGYSSGANVLTFGAGSRLTVL.

The J gene is TRBJ2-3, the V gene TRBV18; 7 bases map to TRBD2. This CDR3 has 13 amino acids. The V gene's germline CDR1 is KGHSH and CDR2 LQKENI. Unmatched junction bases numbered 8, after V lost 6 bases and J lost 8 bases. The CDR3 sequence is CASSDRDYGTQYF. The CDR3 nucleotides read TGTGCCAGCTCGGACCGGGACTACGGTACGCAGTATTTT.

This clone was observed a handful of times. The chain combines TRBV7-2 with TRBJ2-7; TRBD2 might be the D (6 bases). Germline V gives CDR1 SGHTA, CDR2 FQGNSA. The germline V and J ends were trimmed by 4 bases and 1 base, with 11 bases remaining between them. The CDR3 is made up of 14 amino acids. CDR3 in amino acids: CASSYLGGSYEQYF. In DNA, the CDR3 is TGTGCCAGCAGCTACCTTGGGGGGTCCTACGAGCAGTACTTC. Looking up the rest from reference TRBV7-2 and TRBJ2-7 gives the full variable domain: GAGVSQSPSNKVTEKGKDVELRCDPISGHTALYWYRQSLGQGLEFLIYFQGNSAPDKSGLPSDRFSAERTGGSVSTLTIQRTQQEDSAVYLCASSYLGGSYEQYFGPGTRLTVT.

J is TRBJ1-2 and V is TRBV6-6, with 11 bases identical to TRBD1. The CDR3 contains 15 residues. Germline CDR1 MNHNY, CDR2 SVGAGI (reference sequence). The V and J ends lost 6 bases and 6 bases, in that order; junction bases with no gene match: 9. CDR3 coding DNA: TGTGCCAGCAGAGCCCGCGGGACAGGGGGTCATGGCTACACCTTC. Its protein product is CASRARGTGGHGYTF.

The chain links TRBV20-1 to TRBJ1-3; D gene uncertain. Germline lookup yields CDR1 DFQATT and CDR2 SNEGSKA (reference sequence). V was cut by 3 bases and J by 9 bases, with 9 bases left in between. This CDR3 has 11 residues. In DNA, the CDR3 is TGCAGTGCTAGCAAAACGAGCACCATATATTTT. Translating gives CSASKTSTIYF.

The chain is built from TRBV5-1 and TRBJ2-5, with 8 nucleotides matching TRBD2. This CDR3 is built from 14 residues. Germline CDR1 is SGHRS and CDR2 is YFSETQ. V trimming: 3 bases; J trimming: 2 bases; junction bases outside the gene matches: 3. The CDR3 region has the DNA TGCGCCAGCAGCTCCCCTAGCGGGCAAGAGACCCAGTACTTC. It translates to CASSSPSGQETQYF.